This T cell receptor beta chain was recorded in a study of early T cells in non-severe SARS-CoV-2 infection. CDR1 and CDR2 (germline): MNHEY, SVGEGT. This CDR3 comprises 14 residues. Unmatched junction bases numbered 10, after V lost 10 bases and J lost 4 bases. TCRdb redid the calling of the 5' RACE reads with MiXCR, one entry per CDR3 protein. This table holds about 70,000 distinct CDR3 sequences, roughly 4.9% found once. Note on this clonotype: A read error may explain this, as a much larger clone is one base away.

The clonotype was recovered from an adult who was a healthcare worker with PCR-confirmed SARS-CoV-2 infection or an uninfected control (not recorded which). The donor label of this sample is uncertain. The rearrangement links TRBV6-2 or TRBV6-3 to TRBJ1-5; 7 bases agree with TRBD1. Sequenced here: whole blood, sampled at baseline. The CDR3 loop reads CANTVPGQNQPQHF. As DNA, the CDR3 is TGTGCCAACACAGTCCCGGGACAGAATCAGCCCCAGCATTTT.